The 20 T cell receptor beta chains given below trace back to one sample, sequenced in a study of shared clonotypes between healthy human individuals. Assay: immunoSEQ multiplex PCR; the TCRdb copy retains only in-frame clones and omits some. The repertoire holds some 2 million clones, with over 85% as singletons. Sequenced: naive CD4+ T cells sorted from blood. As for subset: CD45RA+ positively selected. Source of these receptors: a man between 18 and 29 years old in good health.

This clone has only one observation. CDR3 DNA: TGCAGCACTCGGACAGGACCCACCTACGAGCAGTACTTC. Residues: CSTRTGPTYEQYF. The chain uses TRBV29-1 and TRBJ2-7; 7 positions match TRBD1. The J segment lost 2 bases and the V segment lost 8 bases, leaving 9 bases of the junction unmatched. In germline, CDR1 is SQVTM, CDR2 ANQGSEA. The CDR3 contains 13 residues.

The genes are TRBV28 and TRBJ1-1, with no clear D. The CDR3 has 14 amino acids. Trimming stripped 4 bases from V and 1 base from J, with 10 bases between. Germline CDR1 reads MDHEN; CDR2 reads SYDVKM. The CDR3 DNA is TGTGCCAGCAGTTCAGACAAGGGGAACACTGAAGCTTTCTTT. Encoded protein: CASSSDKGNTEAFF. The entire variable domain, with the rest obtained from reference TRBV28 and TRBJ1-1, is as follows: DVKVTQSSRYLVKRTGEKVFLECVQDMDHENMFWYRQDPGLGLRLIYFSYDVKMKEKGDIPEGYSVSREKKERFSLILESASTNQTSMYLCASSSDKGNTEAFFGQGTRLTVV.

The J gene is TRBJ2-4, the V gene TRBV14; maybe TRBD1 (5 bases). Trimming left V 4 bases short and J 1 base short, with 20 bases between. The CDR3 length is 18 residues. The germline V gene encodes CDR1 SGHDN and CDR2 FVKESK. The CDR3 DNA reads TGTGCCAGCAGCCCACAGGCCGGTTCCGCGAGGGCCAAAAACATTCAGTACTTC. Amino acid sequence: CASSPQAGSARAKNIQYF. Based on the CDR3 plus reference TRBV14 and TRBJ2-4, the full variable domain is EAGVTQFPSHSVIEKGQTVTLRCDPISGHDNLYWYRRVMGKEIKFLLHFVKESKQDESGMPNNRFLAERTGGTYSTLKVQPAELEDSGVYFCASSPQAGSARAKNIQYFGAGTRLSVL.

This clone was detected only once. The chain links TRBV18 to TRBJ2-7; D may be TRBD1 or TRBD2 (5 bases each). Trimming stripped 1 base from V and 2 bases from J, with 12 bases between. CDR1 KGHSH and CDR2 LQKENI come from the germline V gene. The CDR3 spans 15 residues. CDR3 DNA sequence: TGTGCCAGCTCACCACAAGGGACCCTCCCCTACGAGCAGTACTTC. Translated: CASSPQGTLPYEQYF.

The rearrangement joins TRBV18 to TRBJ1-2, with a tentative D call TRBD1 (5 bases). This CDR3 spans 13 amino acids. Germline lookup yields CDR1 KGHSH and CDR2 LQKENI. V was shortened by 3 bases and J by 3 bases, with 8 bases between the two germline ends. CDR3 nucleotide sequence: TGTGCCAGCTCACCTAGACAGCACTATGGCTACACCTTC. Translation: CASSPRQHYGYTF. The full variable domain, completed using reference TRBV18 and TRBJ1-2, is NAGVMQNPRHLVRRRGQEARLRCSPMKGHSHVYWYRQLPEEGLKFMVYLQKENIIDESGMPKERFSAEFPKEGPSILRIQQVVRGDSAAYFCASSPRQHYGYTFGSGTRLTVV.

As concerns this clone: The sample contains more than one DNA sequence encoding this CDR3. The gene calls are TRBV27 and TRBJ1-2; D is ambiguous. The CDR3 consists of 14 residues. Per the germline V gene, CDR1 is MNHEY and CDR2 is SMNVEV (reference sequence). The V end was cut by 4 bases, the J end by 0 bases, with 9 bases between. The CDR3: CASSSVGANYGYTF. The CDR3 bases are TGTGCCAGCAGTTCCGTCGGAGCTAACTATGGCTACACCTTC.

V usage is TRBV29-1 and J usage is TRBJ1-1, with 7 bases lining up with TRBD1. The V gene end was trimmed by 1 base and the J gene end by 2 bases; junction bases not matched to a gene: 4. This CDR3 contains 14 residues. Germline loops: CDR1 SQVTM, CDR2 ANQGSEA. Written as DNA, the CDR3 is TGCAGCGTTGAAGTCCAGGGGGTAAACACTGAAGCTTTCTTT. It encodes CSVEVQGVNTEAFF. The variable domain in full, with the rest retrieved from reference TRBV29-1 and TRBJ1-1, is SAVISQKPSRDICQRGTSLTIQCQVDSQVTMMFWYRQQPGQSLTLIATANQGSEATYESGFVIDKFPISRPNLTFSTLTVSNMSPEDSSIYLCSVEVQGVNTEAFFGQGTRLTVV.

V gene TRBV18 combines with J gene TRBJ1-1, with 8 bases fitting TRBD1. The CDR3 has 15 residues. Trimming at V came to 5 bases and at J to 1 base, leaving 6 bases not matched to a gene. Germline CDR1 and CDR2: KGHSH and LQKENI. The CDR3 region has the DNA TGTGCCAGCTCATCCCGACAGGGGCCGAACACTGAAGCTTTCTTT. Its protein is CASSSRQGPNTEAFF.

The gene calls are TRBV5-1 and TRBJ2-3; possible D gene TRBD2, 5 bases. CDR1 is SGHRS and CDR2 is YFSETQ in the germline V gene. Trimming took off 0 bases at V and 2 bases at J, with 22 bases between the two ends. This CDR3 contains 19 residues. Here the CDR3 DNA reads TGCGCCAGCAGCTTGGGCTCGTCGGGAACAGCCACCTTCACAGATACGCAGTATTTT. Its translation is CASSLGSSGTATFTDTQYF.

This sequence joins TRBV19 and TRBJ1-6; D uncertain. This CDR3 spans 14 amino acids. CDR1 and CDR2 from the germline V gene are LNHDA and SQIVND (reference sequence). V was cut by 0 bases and J by 6 bases, with 6 bases left in between. In DNA, the CDR3 is TGTGCCAGTAGTATAGATCTCGGTAATTCACCCCTCCACTTT. As protein: CASSIDLGNSPLHF.

Details on this clone: In the same sample, other DNA sequences code for this CDR3. The rearrangement joins TRBV6-5 to TRBJ1-6; TRBD1 aligns across 9 bases. CDR1 MNHEY and CDR2 SVGAGI come from the germline V gene. The CDR3 extends over 14 amino acids. V gave up 5 bases and J gave up 5 bases; unmatched junction bases: 1. CDR3: CASSRTGDNSPLHF. The CDR3 DNA sequence: TGTGCCAGCAGTCGGACAGGGGATAATTCACCCCTCCACTTT.

With respect to this clone: The identical CDR3 is also encoded by other nucleotide sequences in the sample. The genes are TRBV6-1 and TRBJ1-4, with D perhaps TRBD1 (5 bases). Trimming removed 1 base at V and 8 bases at J, with 11 bases between. The CDR3 is 14 residues long. Germline V gene data show CDR1 as MNHNS and CDR2 as SASEGT. The CDR3 region is CASSEGGLGEKLFF. Written as DNA, the CDR3 is TGTGCCAGCAGTGAAGGGGGGTTAGGAGAAAAACTGTTTTTT.

J is TRBJ1-5 and V is TRBV19; D gene ambiguous. Trimming removed 5 bases at V and 0 bases at J, with 14 bases between. The CDR3 is made up of 16 amino acids. Germline lookup yields CDR1 LNHDA and CDR2 SQIVND (reference sequence). As DNA, the CDR3 is TGTGCCAGTAGTTATTCATCGGTTGGTAGCAATCAGCCCCAGCATTTT. It codes for CASSYSSVGSNQPQHF.

This clone was observed a handful of times. The sample holds other DNA sequences that translate to the same CDR3. This rearrangement joins TRBV30 to TRBJ2-2; D gene unclear. V lost 4 bases and J 2 bases, leaving 8 bases between the germline ends. Germline V lookup: CDR1 GTSNPN, CDR2 SVGIG (reference sequence). CDR3 length equals 13 residues. This CDR3 is CAWNSLNTGELFF. The CDR3 nucleotides read TGTGCCTGGAATAGCCTTAACACCGGGGAGCTGTTTTTT.

The chain has TRBV6-1 and TRBJ1-6; 8 bases are a match to TRBD1. The V gene end was trimmed by 4 bases and the J gene end by 13 bases; junction bases not matched to a gene: 6. The CDR3 runs 13 residues. CDR1 and CDR2 (germline): MNHNS, SASEGT. CDR3 residues: CASSAGGSVPLHF. The CDR3 DNA reads TGTGCCAGCAGTGCAGGGGGCTCCGTTCCCCTCCACTTT.

The rearrangement links TRBV7-2 to TRBJ2-5; D tentatively reads TRBD1 or TRBD2 (5 bases each). The CDR3 is 14 residues long. V lost 6 bases and J 2 bases, leaving 13 bases between the germline ends. Germline CDR1 reads SGHTA; CDR2 reads FQGNSA. CDR3 bases: TGTGCCAGCAGGGTGCCCGGGGCTCAAGAGACCCAGTACTTC. It codes for CASRVPGAQETQYF.

The chain employs TRBV9 and TRBJ2-5, with D unclear. The length of the CDR3 is 16 residues. V lost 4 bases and J lost 1, with 17 bases in between. Germline V gives CDR1 SGDLS, CDR2 YYNGEE. The CDR3 protein is CASSPSRAPPQETQYF. The CDR3 DNA sequence: TGTGCCAGCAGCCCGTCTAGGGCGCCACCCCAAGAGACCCAGTACTTC.

The V and J genes are TRBV2 and TRBJ1-2, with TRBD1 matching 10 bases. V lost 6 bases, J lost 8 bases, and 6 bases stayed unmatched. The CDR3 totals 13 residues. Germline values: CDR1 SNHLY, CDR2 FYNNEI. In nucleotides, the CDR3 is TGTGCCAGCAGCGCTGGACAGGGGGACGGCTACACCTTC. Protein product: CASSAGQGDGYTF.

The rearrangement uses TRBV30 and TRBJ2-3, with D perhaps matching TRBD1 (5 bases). The V end was cut by 4 bases, the J end by 7 bases, with 9 bases between. The germline V gene encodes CDR1 GTSNPN and CDR2 SVGIG (reference sequence). This CDR3 is built from 11 residues. CDR3 DNA: TGTGCCTGGACCCAGGGAAATACGCAGTATTTT. As protein: CAWTQGNTQYF.

V usage is TRBV7-2 and J usage is TRBJ1-5; 7 bases fit TRBD1. J was trimmed by 2 bases and V by 6 bases; bases with no gene match: 4. CDR3 length: 14 amino acids. The V gene's germline CDR1 is SGHTA and CDR2 FQGNSA. The CDR3 nucleotides are TGTGCCAGCAGATCCGGGACAGGCAATCAGCCCCAGCATTTT. Amino acid sequence: CASRSGTGNQPQHF.